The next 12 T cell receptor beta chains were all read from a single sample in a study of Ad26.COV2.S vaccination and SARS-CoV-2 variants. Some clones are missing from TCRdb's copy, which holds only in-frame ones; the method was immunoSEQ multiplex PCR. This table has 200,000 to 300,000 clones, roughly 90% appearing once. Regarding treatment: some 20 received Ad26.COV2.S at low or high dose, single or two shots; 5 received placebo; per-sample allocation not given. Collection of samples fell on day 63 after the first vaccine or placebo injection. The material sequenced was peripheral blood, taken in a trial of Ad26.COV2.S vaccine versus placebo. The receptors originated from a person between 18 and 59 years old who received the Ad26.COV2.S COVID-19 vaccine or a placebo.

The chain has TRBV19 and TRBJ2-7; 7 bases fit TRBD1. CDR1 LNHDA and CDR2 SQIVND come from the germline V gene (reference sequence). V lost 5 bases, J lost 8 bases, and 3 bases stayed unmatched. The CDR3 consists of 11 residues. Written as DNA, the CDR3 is TGTGCCAGTAGTGGGGGACAGAAGCAGTACTTC. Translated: CASSGGQKQYF.

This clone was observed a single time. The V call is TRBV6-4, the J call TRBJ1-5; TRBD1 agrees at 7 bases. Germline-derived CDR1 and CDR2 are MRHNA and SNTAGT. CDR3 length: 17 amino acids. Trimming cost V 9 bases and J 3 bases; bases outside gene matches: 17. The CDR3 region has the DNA TGTGCCAGACCCGTCCACAACCCGGGACAGAACAATCAGCCCCAGCATTTT. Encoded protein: CARPVHNPGQNNQPQHF.

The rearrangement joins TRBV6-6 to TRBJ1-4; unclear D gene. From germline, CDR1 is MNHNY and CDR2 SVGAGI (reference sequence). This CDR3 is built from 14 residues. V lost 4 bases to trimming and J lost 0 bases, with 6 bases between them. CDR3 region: CASSSRATNEKLFF. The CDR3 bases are TGTGCCAGCAGTTCACGAGCAACTAATGAAAAACTGTTTTTT.

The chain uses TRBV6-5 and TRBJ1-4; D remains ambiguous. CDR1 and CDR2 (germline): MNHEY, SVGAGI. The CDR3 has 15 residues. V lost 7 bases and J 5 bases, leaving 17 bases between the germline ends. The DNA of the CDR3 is TGTGCCAGCAAAATAAACCGGGTCCAGAATGAAAAACTGTTTTTT. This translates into CASKINRVQNEKLFF.

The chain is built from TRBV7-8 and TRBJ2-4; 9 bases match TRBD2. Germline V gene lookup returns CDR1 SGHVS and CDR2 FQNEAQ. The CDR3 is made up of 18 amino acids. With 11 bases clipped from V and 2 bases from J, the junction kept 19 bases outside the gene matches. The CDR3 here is CASTPGLREGGTKNIQYF. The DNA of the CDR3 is TGTGCCTCGACGCCGGGGTTGCGGGAGGGCGGAACCAAAAACATTCAGTACTTC.

DNA for the CDR3: TGTGCCAGCAGCGTTGCCGGACAGATGAACACTGAAGCTTTCTTT. It encodes CASSVAGQMNTEAFF. This rearrangement joins TRBV9 to TRBJ1-1, with a weak D call TRBD1 (6 bases). This CDR3 is built from 15 residues. The V and J ends lost 2 bases and 0 bases respectively, with 11 bases between them. Germline loops: CDR1 SGDLS, CDR2 YYNGEE.

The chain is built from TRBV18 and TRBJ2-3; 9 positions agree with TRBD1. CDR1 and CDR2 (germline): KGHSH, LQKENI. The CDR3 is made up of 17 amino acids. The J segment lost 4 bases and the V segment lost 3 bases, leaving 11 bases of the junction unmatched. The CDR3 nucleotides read TGTGCCAGCTCACCTCGAAACGTGGGGACAGGGTCAGATACGCAGTATTTT. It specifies CASSPRNVGTGSDTQYF.

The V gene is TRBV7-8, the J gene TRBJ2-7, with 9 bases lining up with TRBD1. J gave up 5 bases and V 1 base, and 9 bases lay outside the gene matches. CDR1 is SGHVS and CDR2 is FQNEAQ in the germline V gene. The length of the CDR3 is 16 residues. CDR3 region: CASSLGPDRGVHEQYF. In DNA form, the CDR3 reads TGTGCCAGCAGCTTAGGGCCGGACAGGGGTGTCCACGAGCAGTACTTC.

CDR3: CASSSLGLFPGELFF. The CDR3 DNA follows: TGTGCCAGCAGCTCACTTGGACTATTCCCCGGGGAGCTGTTTTTT. J is TRBJ2-2 and V is TRBV7-8; D might be TRBD2 (6 bases). The germline CDR1 and CDR2 sequences are SGHVS and FQNEAQ. Trimming pared 4 bases from V and 6 bases from J, leaving 15 bases between. CDR3 size: 15 residues.

Written as DNA, the CDR3 is TGTGCCGGGGGCCTAGCGGGAGTAAGCACAGATACGCAGTATTTT. Amino acid sequence: CAGGLAGVSTDTQYF. The gene calls are TRBV6-5 and TRBJ2-3, with 10 bases fitting TRBD2. The germline CDR1 and CDR2 sequences are MNHEY and SVGAGI. This CDR3 has 15 amino acids. With 11 bases clipped from V and 0 bases from J, the junction kept 8 bases outside the gene matches.

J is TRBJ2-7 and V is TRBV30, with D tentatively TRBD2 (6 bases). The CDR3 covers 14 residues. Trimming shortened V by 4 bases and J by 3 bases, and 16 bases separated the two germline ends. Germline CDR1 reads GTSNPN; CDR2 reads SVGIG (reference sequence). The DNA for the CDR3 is TGTGCCTGGAATAGGGACGGGACTCTCTACGAGCAGTACTTC. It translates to CAWNRDGTLYEQYF.

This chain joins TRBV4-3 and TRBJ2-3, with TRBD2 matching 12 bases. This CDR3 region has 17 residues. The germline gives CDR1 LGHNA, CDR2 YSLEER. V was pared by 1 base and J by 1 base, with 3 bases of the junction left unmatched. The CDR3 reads CASSQAGTSGRTDTQYF. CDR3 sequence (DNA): TGCGCCAGCAGCCAAGCCGGGACTAGCGGGCGCACAGATACGCAGTATTTT.